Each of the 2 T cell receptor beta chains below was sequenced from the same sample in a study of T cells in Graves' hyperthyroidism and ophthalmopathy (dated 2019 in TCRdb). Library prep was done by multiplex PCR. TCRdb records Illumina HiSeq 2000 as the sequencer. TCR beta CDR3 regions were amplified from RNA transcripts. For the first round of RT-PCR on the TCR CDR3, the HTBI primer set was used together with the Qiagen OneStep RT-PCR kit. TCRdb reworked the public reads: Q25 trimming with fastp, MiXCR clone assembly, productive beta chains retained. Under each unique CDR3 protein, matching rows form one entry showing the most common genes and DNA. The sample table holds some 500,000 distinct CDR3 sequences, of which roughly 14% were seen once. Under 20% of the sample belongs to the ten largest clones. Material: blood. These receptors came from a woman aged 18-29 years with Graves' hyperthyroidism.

CDR3: CASGLERSTEQYV. The CDR3 DNA is TGTGCTAGTGGTTTGGAGAGATCAACTGAGCAGTACGTC. V and J are TRBV12-5 and TRBJ2-7; D unclear. The V and J ends lost 1 base and 7 bases respectively, with 11 bases between them. The CDR3 runs to 13 residues. In germline, CDR1 is LGHNT, CDR2 FRNRAP.

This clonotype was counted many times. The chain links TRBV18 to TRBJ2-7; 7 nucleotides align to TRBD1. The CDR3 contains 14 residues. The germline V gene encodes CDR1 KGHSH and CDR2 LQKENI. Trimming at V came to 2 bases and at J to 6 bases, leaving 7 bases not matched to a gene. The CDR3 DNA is TGTGCCAGCTCACCATCCGGGACAGATGGCGAGCAGTACTTC. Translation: CASSPSGTDGEQYF.